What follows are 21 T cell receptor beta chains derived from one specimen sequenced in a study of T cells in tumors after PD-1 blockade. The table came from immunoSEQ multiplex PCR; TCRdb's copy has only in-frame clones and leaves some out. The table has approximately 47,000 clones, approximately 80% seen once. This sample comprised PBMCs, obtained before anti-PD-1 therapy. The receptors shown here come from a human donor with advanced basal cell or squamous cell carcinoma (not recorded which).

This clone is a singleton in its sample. CDR3 in amino acids: CASSLIHETDTQYF. The DNA for the CDR3 is TGTGCCAGCAGCTTAATACACGAAACAGATACGCAGTATTTT. The chain joins TRBV7-2 to TRBJ2-3; D call uncertain. CDR1 SGHTA and CDR2 FQGNSA come from the germline V gene. Trimming shortened V by 2 bases and J by 3 bases, and 9 bases separated the two germline ends. The CDR3 length is 14 residues.

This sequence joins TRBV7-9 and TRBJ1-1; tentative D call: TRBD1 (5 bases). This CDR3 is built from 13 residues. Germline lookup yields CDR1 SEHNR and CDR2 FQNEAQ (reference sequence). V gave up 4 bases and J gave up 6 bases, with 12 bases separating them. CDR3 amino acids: CASSSGLSAEAFF. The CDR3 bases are TGTGCCAGCAGCTCGGGACTGTCGGCTGAAGCTTTCTTT. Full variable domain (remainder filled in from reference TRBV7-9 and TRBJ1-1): DTGVSQNPRHKITKRGQNVTFRCDPISEHNRLYWYRQTLGQGPEFLTYFQNEAQLEKSRLLSDRFSAERPKGSFSTLEIQRTEQGDSAMYLCASSSGLSAEAFFGQGTRLTVV.

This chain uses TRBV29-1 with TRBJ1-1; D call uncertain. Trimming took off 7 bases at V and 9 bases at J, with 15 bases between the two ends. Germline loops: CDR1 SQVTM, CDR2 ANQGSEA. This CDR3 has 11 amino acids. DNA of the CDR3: TGCAGCGCTGAGGCGGGAGAGAAAGCTTTCTTT. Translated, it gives CSAEAGEKAFF. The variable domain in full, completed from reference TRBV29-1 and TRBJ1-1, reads SAVISQKPSRDICQRGTSLTIQCQVDSQVTMMFWYRQQPGQSLTLIATANQGSEATYESGFVIDKFPISRPNLTFSTLTVSNMSPEDSSIYLCSAEAGEKAFFGQGTRLTVV.

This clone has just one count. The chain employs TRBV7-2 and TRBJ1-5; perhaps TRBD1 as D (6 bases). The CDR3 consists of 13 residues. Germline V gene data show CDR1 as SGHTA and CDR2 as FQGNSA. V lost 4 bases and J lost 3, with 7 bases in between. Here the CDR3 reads CASSYRVNQPQHF. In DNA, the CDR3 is TGTGCCAGCAGCTACAGGGTCAATCAGCCCCAGCATTTT.

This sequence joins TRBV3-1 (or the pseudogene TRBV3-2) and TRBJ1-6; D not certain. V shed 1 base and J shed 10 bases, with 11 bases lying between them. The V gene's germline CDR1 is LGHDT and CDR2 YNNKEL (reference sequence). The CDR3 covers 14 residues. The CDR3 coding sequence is TGTGCCAGCAGCCAAGTCCGGGTTGAATCACCCCTCCACTTT. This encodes CASSQVRVESPLHF.

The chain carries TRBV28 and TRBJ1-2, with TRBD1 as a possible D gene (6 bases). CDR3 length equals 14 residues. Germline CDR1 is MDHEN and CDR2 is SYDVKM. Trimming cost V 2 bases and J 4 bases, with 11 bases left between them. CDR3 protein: CASSLVQGPYGYTF. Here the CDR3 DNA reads TGTGCCAGCAGTTTAGTACAGGGCCCCTATGGCTACACCTTC.

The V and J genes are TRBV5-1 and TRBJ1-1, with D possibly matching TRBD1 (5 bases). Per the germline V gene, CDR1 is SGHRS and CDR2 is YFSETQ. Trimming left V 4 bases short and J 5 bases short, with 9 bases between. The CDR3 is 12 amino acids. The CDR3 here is CASSADKTEAFF. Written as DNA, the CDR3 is TGCGCCAGCAGCGCGGACAAGACTGAAGCTTTCTTT.

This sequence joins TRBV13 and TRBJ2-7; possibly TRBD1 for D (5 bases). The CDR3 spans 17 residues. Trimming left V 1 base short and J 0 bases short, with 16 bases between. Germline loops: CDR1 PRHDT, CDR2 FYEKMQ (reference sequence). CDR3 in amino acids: CASSLEYRRVSSYEQYF. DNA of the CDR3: TGTGCCAGCAGCTTAGAGTATCGCAGGGTCAGCTCCTACGAGCAGTACTTC.

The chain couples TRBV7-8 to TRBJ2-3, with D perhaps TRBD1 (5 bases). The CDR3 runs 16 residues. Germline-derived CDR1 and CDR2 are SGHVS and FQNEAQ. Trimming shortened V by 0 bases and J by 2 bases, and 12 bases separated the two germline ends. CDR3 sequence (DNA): TGTGCCAGCAGCTTAGCGCAGGGCCTCAACACAGATACGCAGTATTTT. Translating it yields CASSLAQGLNTDTQYF.

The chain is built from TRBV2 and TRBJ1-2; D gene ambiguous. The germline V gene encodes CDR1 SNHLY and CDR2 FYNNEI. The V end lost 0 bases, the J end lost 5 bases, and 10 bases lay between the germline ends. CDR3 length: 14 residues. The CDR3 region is CASSEAGFRYGYTF. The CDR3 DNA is TGTGCCAGCAGTGAAGCGGGTTTTAGGTATGGCTACACCTTC.

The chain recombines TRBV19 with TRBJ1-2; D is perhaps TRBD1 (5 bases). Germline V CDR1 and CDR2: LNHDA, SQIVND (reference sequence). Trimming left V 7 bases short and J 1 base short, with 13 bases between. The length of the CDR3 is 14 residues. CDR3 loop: CASNNLGVNYGYTF. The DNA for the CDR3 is TGTGCCAGTAACAACCTGGGGGTTAACTATGGCTACACCTTC.

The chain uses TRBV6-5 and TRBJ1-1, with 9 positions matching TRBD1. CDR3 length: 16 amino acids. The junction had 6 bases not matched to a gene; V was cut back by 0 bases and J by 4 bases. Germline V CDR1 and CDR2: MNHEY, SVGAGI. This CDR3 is CASSYSSGQGSTEAFF. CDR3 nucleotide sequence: TGTGCCAGCAGTTACTCGAGCGGACAGGGGTCCACTGAAGCTTTCTTT.

CDR3 DNA: TGTGCCAGCAGCTTAGCGACGGGTACGGTCCAGCCCCAGCATTTT. It is translated as CASSLATGTVQPQHF. The J gene is TRBJ1-5, the V gene TRBV7-8; D is ambiguous. The CDR3 has 15 residues. The V gene lost 0 bases and the J gene lost 7 bases, with 13 bases spanning the gap. CDR1 is SGHVS, CDR2 FQNEAQ, per germline.

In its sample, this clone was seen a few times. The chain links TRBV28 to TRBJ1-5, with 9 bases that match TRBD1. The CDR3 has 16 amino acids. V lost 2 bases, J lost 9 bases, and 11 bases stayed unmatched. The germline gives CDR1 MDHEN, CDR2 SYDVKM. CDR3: CASSLVGTGTIMPQHF. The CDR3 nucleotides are TGTGCCAGCAGTTTAGTAGGGACAGGGACTATCATGCCCCAGCATTTT.

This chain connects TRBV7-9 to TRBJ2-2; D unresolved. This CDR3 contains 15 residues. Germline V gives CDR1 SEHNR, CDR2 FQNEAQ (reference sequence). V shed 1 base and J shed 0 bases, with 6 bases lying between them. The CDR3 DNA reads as TGTGCCAGCAGCTTAGTCTTCTCGAACACCGGGGAGCTGTTTTTT. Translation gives CASSLVFSNTGELFF.

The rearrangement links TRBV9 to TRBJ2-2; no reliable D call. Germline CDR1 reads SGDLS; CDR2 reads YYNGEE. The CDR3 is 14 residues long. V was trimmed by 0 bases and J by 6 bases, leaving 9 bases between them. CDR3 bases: TGTGCCAGCAGCGTAGGGTTGTGGGCCGGGGAGCTGTTTTTT. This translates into CASSVGLWAGELFF.

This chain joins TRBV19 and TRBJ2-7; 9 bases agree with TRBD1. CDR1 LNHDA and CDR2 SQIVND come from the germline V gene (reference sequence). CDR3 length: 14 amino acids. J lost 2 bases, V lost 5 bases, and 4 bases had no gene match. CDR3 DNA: TGTGCCAGTAGTCTCAGGACAGGGGCCTACGAGCAGTACTTC. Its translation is CASSLRTGAYEQYF. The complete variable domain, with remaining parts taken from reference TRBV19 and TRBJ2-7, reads DGGITQSPKYLFRKEGQNVTLSCEQNLNHDAMYWYRQDPGQGLRLIYYSQIVNDFQKGDIAEGYSVSREKKESFPLTVTSAQKNPTAFYLCASSLRTGAYEQYFGPGTRLTVT.

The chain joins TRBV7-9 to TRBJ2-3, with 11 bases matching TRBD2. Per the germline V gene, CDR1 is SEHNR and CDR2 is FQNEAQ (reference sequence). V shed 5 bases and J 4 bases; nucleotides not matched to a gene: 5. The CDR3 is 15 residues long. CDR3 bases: TGTGCCAGCAGCCGCCTACTAGCGGGAGCAGATACGCAGTATTTT. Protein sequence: CASSRLLAGADTQYF.

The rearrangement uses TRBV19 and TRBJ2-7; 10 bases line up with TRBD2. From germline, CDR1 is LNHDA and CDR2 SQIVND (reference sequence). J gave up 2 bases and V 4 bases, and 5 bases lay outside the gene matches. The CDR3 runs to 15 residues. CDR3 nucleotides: TGTGCCAGTAGTACAGGACTAGCGGATACCTACGAGCAGTACTTC. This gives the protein CASSTGLADTYEQYF.

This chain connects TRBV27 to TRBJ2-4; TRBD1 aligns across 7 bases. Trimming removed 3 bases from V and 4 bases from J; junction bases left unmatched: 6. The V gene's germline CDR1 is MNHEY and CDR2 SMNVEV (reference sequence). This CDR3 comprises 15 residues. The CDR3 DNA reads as TGTGCCAGCAGTTTGGGTGTACAGGGGAAAAACATTCAGTACTTC. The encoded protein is CASSLGVQGKNIQYF.

CDR3 DNA sequence: TGTGCCAGCAGTTCAACCGGGACTAGCGGACTGGAGCAGTTCTTC. Its protein is CASSSTGTSGLEQFF. The chain links TRBV27 to TRBJ2-1, with 11 bases fitting TRBD2. Losses at the gene ends were 4 bases for V and 10 bases for J; bases not matched to a gene: 9. The length of the CDR3 is 15 residues. Looked up from germline, CDR1 is MNHEY and CDR2 is SMNVEV (reference sequence).